This T cell receptor (beta chain) is from a study of cytomegalovirus exposure and HLA in healthy donors. Comments on this clone: Its target is not known.

The germline gives CDR1 SGHRS, CDR2 YFSETQ. Trimming shortened V by 4 bases and J by 3 bases, and 14 bases separated the two germline ends. This CDR3 is 14 amino acids long. General study findings and limits: Many donors shared some public TCRs, even though most TCR sequences were rare.

The PCR made use of 60 Vbeta and 13 Jbeta primers. The repertoire was sequenced with immunoSEQ multiplex PCR; TCRdb's copy has only in-frame clones and lacks some. The table has around 91,000 clones, more than 70% seen once. The receptor was derived from a male donor in good health and CMV-seropositive. This chain joins TRBV5-1 and TRBJ2-7, with D uncertain. The sequenced sample was PBMCs. The CDR3 DNA reads as TGCGCCAGCAGCGAGGCGCATATAGTCTACGAGCAGTACTTC. It encodes CASSEAHIVYEQYF.